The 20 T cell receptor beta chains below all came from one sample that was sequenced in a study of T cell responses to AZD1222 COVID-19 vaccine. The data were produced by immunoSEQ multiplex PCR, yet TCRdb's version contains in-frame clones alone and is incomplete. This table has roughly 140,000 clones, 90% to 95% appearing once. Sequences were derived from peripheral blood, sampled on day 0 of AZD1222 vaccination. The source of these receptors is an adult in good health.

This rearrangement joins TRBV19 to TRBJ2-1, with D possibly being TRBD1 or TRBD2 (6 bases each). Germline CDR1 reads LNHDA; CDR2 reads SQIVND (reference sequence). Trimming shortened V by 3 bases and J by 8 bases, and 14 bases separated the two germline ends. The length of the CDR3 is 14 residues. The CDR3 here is CASSMRGARDEQFF. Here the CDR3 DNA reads TGTGCCAGTAGTATGAGGGGGGCTAGGGATGAGCAGTTCTTC.

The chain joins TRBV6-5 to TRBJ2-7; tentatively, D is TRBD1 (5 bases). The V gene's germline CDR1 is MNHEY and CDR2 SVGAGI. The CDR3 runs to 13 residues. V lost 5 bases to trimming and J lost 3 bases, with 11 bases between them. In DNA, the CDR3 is TGTGCCAGCAGTCGCGACAGCCTCTACGAGCAGTACTTC. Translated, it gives CASSRDSLYEQYF.

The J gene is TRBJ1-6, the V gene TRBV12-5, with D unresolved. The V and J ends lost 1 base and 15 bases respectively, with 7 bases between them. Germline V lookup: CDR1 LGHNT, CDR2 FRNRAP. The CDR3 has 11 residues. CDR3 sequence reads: CASGLESLLHF. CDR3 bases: TGTGCTAGTGGTTTGGAGTCCCTCCTCCACTTT.

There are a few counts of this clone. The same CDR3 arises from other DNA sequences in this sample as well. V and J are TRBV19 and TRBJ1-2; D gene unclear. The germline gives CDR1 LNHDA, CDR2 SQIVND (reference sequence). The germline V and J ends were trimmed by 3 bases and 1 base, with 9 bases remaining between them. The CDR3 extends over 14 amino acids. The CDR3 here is CASSIPGLNYGYTF. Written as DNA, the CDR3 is TGTGCCAGTAGTATCCCAGGCCTTAACTATGGCTACACCTTC.

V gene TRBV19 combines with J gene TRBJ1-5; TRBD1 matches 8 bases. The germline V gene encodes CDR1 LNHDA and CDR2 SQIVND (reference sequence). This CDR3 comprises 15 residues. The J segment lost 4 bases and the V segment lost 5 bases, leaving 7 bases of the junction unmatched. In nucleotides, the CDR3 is TGTGCCAGTAGTTGGACAGGGAAGAAGAATCAGCCCCAGCATTTT. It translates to CASSWTGKKNQPQHF.

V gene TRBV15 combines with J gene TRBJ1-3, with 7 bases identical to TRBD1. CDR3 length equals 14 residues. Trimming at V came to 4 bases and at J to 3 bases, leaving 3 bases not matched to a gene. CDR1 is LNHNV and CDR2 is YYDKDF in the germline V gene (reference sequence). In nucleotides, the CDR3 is TGTGCCACCAGCAACGACAGGGTTGGAAACACCATATATTTT. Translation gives CATSNDRVGNTIYF.

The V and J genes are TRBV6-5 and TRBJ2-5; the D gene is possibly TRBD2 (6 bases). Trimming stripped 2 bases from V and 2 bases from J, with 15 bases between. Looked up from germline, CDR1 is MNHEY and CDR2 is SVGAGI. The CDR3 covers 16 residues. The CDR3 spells CASSYPTGRKQETQYF. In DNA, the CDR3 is TGTGCCAGCAGTTACCCGACCGGGAGAAAGCAAGAGACCCAGTACTTC.

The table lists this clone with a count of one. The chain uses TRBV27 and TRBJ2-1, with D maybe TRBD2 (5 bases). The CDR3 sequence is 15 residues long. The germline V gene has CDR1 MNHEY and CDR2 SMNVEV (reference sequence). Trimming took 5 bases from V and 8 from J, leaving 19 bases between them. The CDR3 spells CASSRRLAPIHEQFF. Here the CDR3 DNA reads TGTGCCAGCAGTCGCCGATTAGCGCCCATCCATGAGCAGTTCTTC.

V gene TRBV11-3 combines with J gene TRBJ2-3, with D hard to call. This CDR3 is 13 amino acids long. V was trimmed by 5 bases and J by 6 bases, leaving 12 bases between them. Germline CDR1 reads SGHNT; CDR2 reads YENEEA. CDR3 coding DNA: TGTGCCAGCAGCACCCGAGAAGGGGATACGCAGTATTTT. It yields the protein CASSTREGDTQYF.

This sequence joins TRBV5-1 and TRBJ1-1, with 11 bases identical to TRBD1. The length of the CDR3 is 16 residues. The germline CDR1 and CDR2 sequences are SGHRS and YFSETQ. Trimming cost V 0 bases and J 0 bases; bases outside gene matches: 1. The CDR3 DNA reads TGCGCCAGCAGCTTGGGGGACAGGGGGTTGAACACTGAAGCTTTCTTT. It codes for CASSLGDRGLNTEAFF.

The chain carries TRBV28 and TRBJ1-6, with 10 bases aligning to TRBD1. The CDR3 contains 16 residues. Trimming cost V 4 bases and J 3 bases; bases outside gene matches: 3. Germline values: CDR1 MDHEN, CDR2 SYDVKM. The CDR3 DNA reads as TGTGCCAGCAGTTACGGGACAGGGGTCTATAATTCACCCCTCCACTTT. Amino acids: CASSYGTGVYNSPLHF.

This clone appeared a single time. In DNA form, the CDR3 reads TGTGCCGGCTCAACAGGGCACCAAGAGACCCAGTACTTC. This translates into CAGSTGHQETQYF. The J gene is TRBJ2-5, the V gene TRBV7-9, with D possibly matching TRBD1 (6 bases). This CDR3 has 13 amino acids. The V gene's germline CDR1 is SEHNR and CDR2 FQNEAQ (reference sequence). Trimming shortened V by 11 bases and J by 0 bases, and 13 bases separated the two germline ends.

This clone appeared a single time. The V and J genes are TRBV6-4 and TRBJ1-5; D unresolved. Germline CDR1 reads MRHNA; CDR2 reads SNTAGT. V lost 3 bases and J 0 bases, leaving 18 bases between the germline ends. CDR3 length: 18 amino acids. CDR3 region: CASSEDPPGSYSNQPQHF. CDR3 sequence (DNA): TGTGCCAGCAGTGAGGATCCACCGGGGTCTTATAGCAATCAGCCCCAGCATTTT.

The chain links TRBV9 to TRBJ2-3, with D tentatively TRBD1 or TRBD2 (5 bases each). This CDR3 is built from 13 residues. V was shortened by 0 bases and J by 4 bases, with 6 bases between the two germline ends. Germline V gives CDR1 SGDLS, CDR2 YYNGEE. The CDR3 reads CASSVAGPDTQYF. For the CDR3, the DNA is TGTGCCAGCAGCGTAGCGGGGCCAGATACGCAGTATTTT.

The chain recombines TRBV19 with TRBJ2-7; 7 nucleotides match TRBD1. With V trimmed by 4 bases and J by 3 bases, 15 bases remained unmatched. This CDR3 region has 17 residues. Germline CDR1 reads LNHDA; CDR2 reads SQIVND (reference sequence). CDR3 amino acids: CASSSGTVNRHRYEQYF. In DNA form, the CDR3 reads TGTGCCAGTAGTAGTGGGACAGTGAATAGACACCGCTACGAGCAGTACTTC.

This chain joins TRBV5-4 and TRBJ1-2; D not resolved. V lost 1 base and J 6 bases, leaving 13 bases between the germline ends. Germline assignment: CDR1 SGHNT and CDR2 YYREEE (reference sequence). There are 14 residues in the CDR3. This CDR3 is CASSLTGGVHGYTF. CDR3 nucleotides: TGTGCCAGCAGCTTGACGGGTGGAGTTCATGGCTACACCTTC.

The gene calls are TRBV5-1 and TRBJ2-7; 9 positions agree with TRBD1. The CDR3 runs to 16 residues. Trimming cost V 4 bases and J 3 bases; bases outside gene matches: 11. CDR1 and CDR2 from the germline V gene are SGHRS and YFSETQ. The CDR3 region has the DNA TGCGCCAGCAGCGTAAACTTAGGGACAGGGATCTACGAGCAGTACTTC. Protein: CASSVNLGTGIYEQYF.

CDR3: CASRSGKGAYEQYF. For the CDR3, the DNA is TGTGCCAGCAGAAGCGGGAAGGGGGCCTACGAGCAGTACTTC. V usage is TRBV27 and J usage is TRBJ2-7; D perhaps matches TRBD2 (7 bases). The V end lost 6 bases, the J end lost 2 bases, and 14 bases lay between the germline ends. CDR3 length: 14 residues. Germline lookup yields CDR1 MNHEY and CDR2 SMNVEV (reference sequence).

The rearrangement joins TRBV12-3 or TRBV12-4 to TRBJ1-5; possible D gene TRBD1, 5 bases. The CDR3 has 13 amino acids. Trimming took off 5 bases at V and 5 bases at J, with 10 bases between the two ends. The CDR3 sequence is CASSLGGYQPQHF. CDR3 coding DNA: TGTGCCAGCAGTCTGGGGGGGTATCAGCCCCAGCATTTT.

CDR3 sequence (DNA): TGTGCCAGCAGCTTAGAGGCGGGGGCCTACGAGCAGTACTTC. Translated: CASSLEAGAYEQYF. The V gene is TRBV11-3, the J gene TRBJ2-7; 7 positions match TRBD2. The CDR3 length is 14 residues. Trimming cost V 0 bases and J 2 bases; bases outside gene matches: 1. The V gene's germline CDR1 is SGHNT and CDR2 YENEEA.